This T cell receptor (beta chain) was sequenced for a study of blood T cell repertoires in COVID-19. Clones were read by immunoSEQ multiplex PCR, and TCRdb kept only the in-frame ones, dropping some. The table has about 260,000 clones, 70% to 90% seen once. Germline values: CDR1 MNHEY, CDR2 SVGAGI. V was clipped by 6 bases and J by 5 bases, with 19 bases between them. The CDR3 has 15 residues. Material for sequencing was peripheral blood. The chain uses TRBV6-5 and TRBJ2-5; D is possibly TRBD1 (6 bases). The TCR was taken from a woman in her forties with acute or convalescent COVID-19. CDR3 sequence reads: CASSRLGPGVETQYF. The CDR3 nucleotides read TGTGCCAGCAGCCGCCTGGGGCCAGGGGTGGAGACCCAGTACTTC.